Shown below are 29 T cell receptor beta chains from a single sample sequenced in a study of T cells in Graves' hyperthyroidism and ophthalmopathy. RNA transcripts gave rise to amplified TCR beta CDR3 regions. RT-PCR in the first round (using the HTBI primer set) targeted the TCR CDR3. TCRdb re-analysed the multiplex PCR reads in MiXCR, keeping a single row per CDR3 protein. Of about 510,000 distinct CDR3 sequences listed, about 45% are singletons. The sequenced material came from peripheral blood or thyroid tissue (not recorded which). The receptors here all came from an adult woman with Graves' disease, either hyperthyroidism or ophthalmopathy (not recorded which).

This clonotype was seen a few times. V gene TRBV15 combines with J gene TRBJ2-3; the D gene is possibly TRBD2 (6 bases). V was trimmed by 4 bases and J by 8 bases, leaving 13 bases between them. Looked up from germline, CDR1 is LNHNV and CDR2 is YYDKDF (reference sequence). This CDR3 is built from 13 residues. The chain's CDR3 is CATSNFKEGTQYF. The DNA for the CDR3 is TGTGCCACCAGCAATTTTAAGGAGGGTACGCAGTATTTT. Using reference TRBV15 and TRBJ2-3 for the parts outside the CDR3, the full variable domain is DAMVIQNPRYQVTQFGKPVTLSCSQTLNHNVMYWYQQKSSQAPKLLFHYYDKDFNNEADTPDNFQSRRPNTSFCFLDIRSPGLGDTAMYLCATSNFKEGTQYFGPGTRLTVL.

The chain couples TRBV19 to TRBJ1-5; no firm D call. Looked up from germline, CDR1 is LNHDA and CDR2 is SQIVND (reference sequence). Trimming took off 3 bases at V and 11 bases at J, with 29 bases between the two ends. This CDR3 is built from 18 residues. The CDR3 here is CASSMGPFLAGWSGAQHF. In DNA form, the CDR3 reads TGTGCCAGTAGTATGGGTCCGTTTCTTGCCGGTTGGAGTGGGGCCCAGCATTTT.

This chain connects TRBV7-2 to TRBJ2-1, with TRBD2 identical over 8 bases. The CDR3 runs 15 residues. Germline trimming cut 3 bases from V and 1 base from J; bases unmatched to any gene: 2. Germline V gene lookup returns CDR1 SGHTA and CDR2 FQGNSA. CDR3 DNA: TGTGCCAGCAGCTTTTTAGCGGGGTCCTACAATGAGCAGTTCTTC. It encodes CASSFLAGSYNEQFF.

This clonotype was found many times. This sequence joins TRBV19 and TRBJ1-2; 7 nucleotides agree with TRBD1. Trimming at V came to 4 bases and at J to 2 bases, leaving 4 bases not matched to a gene. The CDR3 length is 14 residues. Germline CDR1 reads LNHDA; CDR2 reads SQIVND (reference sequence). The DNA for the CDR3 is TGTGCCAGTAGTAGGACACAGGGGAACTATGGCTACACCTTC. Encoded protein: CASSRTQGNYGYTF.

This clonotype was seen at least ten times. The V gene is TRBV20-1, the J gene TRBJ2-2; weak D call: TRBD2 (5 bases). CDR1 is DFQATT and CDR2 is SNEGSKA in the germline V gene (reference sequence). This CDR3 has 14 residues. V was clipped by 3 bases and J by 5 bases, with 13 bases between them. The CDR3 region is CSARTGLGTGELFF. CDR3 nucleotide sequence: TGCAGTGCTAGGACGGGATTGGGGACCGGGGAGCTGTTTTTT.

This clonotype was detected many times. The V gene is TRBV20-1, the J gene TRBJ1-3; D is unresolved. The V gene's germline CDR1 is DFQATT and CDR2 SNEGSKA (reference sequence). The CDR3 spans 15 residues. The ends were cut back, 5 bases at V and 0 bases at J, with 14 bases in the middle. The CDR3 DNA reads TGCAGTGCTGAGACGGACGCCGGCTCTGGAAACACCATATATTTT. Its protein is CSAETDAGSGNTIYF.

Many counts were recorded for this clonotype. The chain recombines TRBV29-1 with TRBJ2-7; D possibly corresponds to TRBD1 (6 bases). Per germline, CDR1 SQVTM and CDR2 ANQGSEA. This CDR3 comprises 12 residues. The ends were cut back, 6 bases at V and 1 base at J, with 10 bases in the middle. The CDR3 is CSVTDRSYEQYF. The CDR3 DNA reads as TGCAGCGTGACCGACAGGTCCTACGAGCAGTACTTC.

V is TRBV10-2 and J is TRBJ1-2; D is unresolved. Germline loops: CDR1 WSHSY, CDR2 SAAADI. This CDR3 contains 16 residues. Trimming took 6 bases from V and 0 from J, leaving 17 bases between them. Here the CDR3 DNA reads TGCGCCAGCAGCCAAGGCGGTGCACACTCTAACTATGGCTACACCTTC. It encodes CASSQGGAHSNYGYTF.

The CDR3 DNA is TGTGCCAGCAGTGGTTGGGGCGCCCAGGGTGGCTACACCTTC. Translation: CASSGWGAQGGYTF. This chain uses TRBV2 with TRBJ1-2; a possible D gene is TRBD1 (5 bases). The CDR3 length is 14 residues. Germline V gene data show CDR1 as SNHLY and CDR2 as FYNNEI. V was pared by 4 bases and J by 7 bases, with 16 bases between.

For this clonotype: The junction departs from the called germline gene at one end, perhaps through a read error. The chain has TRBV20-1 and TRBJ1-1; tentative D call: TRBD1 (6 bases). Germline V gene data show CDR1 as DFQATT and CDR2 as SNEGSKA (reference sequence). The CDR3 covers 14 residues. CDR3 DNA: TGCAGTGCCAGAGATAGGGGGGCTCTCCCTTGGAGTTTCTTT. It yields the protein CSARDRGALPWSFF.

This clonotype came up many times. V is TRBV4-1 and J is TRBJ1-6; 8 bases match TRBD1. Germline-derived CDR1 and CDR2 are MGHRA and YSYEKL. The V and J ends lost 0 bases and 9 bases, in that order; junction bases with no gene match: 7. The CDR3 runs to 16 residues. The CDR3 loop reads CASSQDLDRVVSPLHF. CDR3 in DNA: TGCGCCAGCAGCCAAGACTTGGACAGGGTAGTTTCACCCCTCCACTTT.

Points on this clonotype: At one end, the junction sequence differs from germline, possibly due to a read error. The chain joins TRBV7-3 to TRBJ2-2; possibly TRBD1 for D (7 bases). Germline assignment: CDR1 SGHTA and CDR2 FQGTGA. CDR3 length: 15 amino acids. This CDR3 reads CASSSDRRGTGELFF. For the CDR3, the DNA is TGCGCCAGCAGCTCGGACAGGCGGGGCACCGGGGAGCTGTTTTTT.

The genes are TRBV15 and TRBJ1-2; 9 nucleotides match TRBD1. With V trimmed by 3 bases and J by 8 bases, 13 bases remained unmatched. The CDR3 is 16 residues long. Germline V gene lookup returns CDR1 LNHNV and CDR2 YYDKDF (reference sequence). The DNA for the CDR3 is TGTGCCACCAGCAGGGACAGGGGACCCTCTTTGGCCGGCTACACCTTC. Encoded protein: CATSRDRGPSLAGYTF.

The table lists this clonotype with many counts. V usage is TRBV10-3 and J usage is TRBJ2-2; 11 bases map to TRBD1. The length of the CDR3 is 17 residues. J gave up 4 bases and V 4 bases, and 8 bases lay outside the gene matches. Germline assignment: CDR1 ENHRY and CDR2 SYGVKD. The CDR3 DNA follows: TGTGCCATCAGTGCCGGAGAGGGACAGGGGGGCACCGGGGAGCTGTTTTTT. Its translation is CAISAGEGQGGTGELFF.

The chain joins TRBV20-1 to TRBJ2-7, with TRBD1 matching 8 bases. Germline V gene data show CDR1 as DFQATT and CDR2 as SNEGSKA (reference sequence). V trimming: 3 bases; J trimming: 4 bases; junction bases outside the gene matches: 2. This CDR3 contains 12 residues. CDR3 protein: CSASGQGYEQYF. The CDR3 nucleotides read TGCAGTGCTAGCGGACAGGGTTACGAGCAGTACTTC.

This chain links TRBV7-8 with TRBJ2-7; no firm D call. Trimming left V 1 base short and J 7 bases short, with 8 bases between. Germline CDR1 is SGHVS and CDR2 is FQNEAQ. This CDR3 spans 12 amino acids. DNA of the CDR3: TGTGCCAGCAGCTTAGGGAATTGGGAGCAGTACTTC. Translation gives CASSLGNWEQYF. Full variable domain (outside the CDR3, taken from reference TRBV7-8 and TRBJ2-7): GAGVSQSPRYKVAKRGQDVALRCDPISGHVSLFWYQQALGQGPEFLTYFQNEAQLDKSGLPSDRFFAERPEGSVSTLKIQRTQQEDSAVYLCASSLGNWEQYFGPGTRLTVT.

The CDR3 DNA is TGTGCCAGCAGCGACACGGGACAGGGAAAATCACCCCTCCACTTT. This codes for CASSDTGQGKSPLHF. The rearrangement uses TRBV5-6 and TRBJ1-6; TRBD1 matches at 9 bases. Germline trimming cut 4 bases from V and 10 bases from J; bases unmatched to any gene: 9. Germline V gene sequence: CDR1 SGHDT, CDR2 YYEEEE. There are 15 residues in the CDR3.

This clonotype was recorded many times. This chain connects TRBV7-9 to TRBJ1-6, with no clear D. From germline, CDR1 is SEHNR and CDR2 FQNEAQ (reference sequence). This CDR3 contains 14 residues. Trimming took 1 base from V and 4 from J, leaving 5 bases between them. CDR3 sequence: CASSLEDYNSPLHF. CDR3 nucleotides: TGTGCCAGCAGCTTAGAAGATTATAATTCACCCCTCCACTTT.

At least ten counts were recorded for this clonotype. The chain carries TRBV19 and TRBJ1-6; D not certain. This CDR3 contains 14 residues. V lost 6 bases and J 8 bases, leaving 14 bases between the germline ends. Germline V gene data show CDR1 as LNHDA and CDR2 as SQIVND (reference sequence). CDR3 sequence (DNA): TGTGCCAGTAGGAGGAACCATAAGGATTCACCCCTCCACTTT. This encodes CASRRNHKDSPLHF.

This clonotype was picked up a small number of times. The rearrangement uses TRBV7-8 and TRBJ1-1; the D gene is possibly TRBD1 (5 bases). The CDR3 has 12 amino acids. Germline V gene data show CDR1 as SGHVS and CDR2 as FQNEAQ. The V end lost 1 base, the J end lost 7 bases, and 7 bases lay between the germline ends. CDR3 protein: CASSLGGNEAFF. The CDR3 DNA sequence: TGTGCCAGCAGCTTAGGGGGGAATGAAGCTTTCTTT.

Concerning this clonotype: The conserved phenylalanine or tryptophan is not found at the CDR3 terminus, so this likely reflects a read error. The limits of the CDR3 on the DNA are not certain, so only TCRdb's listed CDR3 is given. The rearrangement joins TRBV7-9 to TRBJ2-2. From its first to its last residue, the CDR3 has 11 amino acids. Per germline, CDR1 SEHNR and CDR2 FQNEAQ (reference sequence). This chain's CDR3 is CASSPSKGQFT.

The chain is built from TRBV20-1 and TRBJ2-5; 9 bases fit TRBD2. The CDR3 covers 14 residues. V lost 0 bases and J lost 9; bases outside the gene matches: 8. The germline CDR1 and CDR2 sequences are DFQATT and SNEGSKA (reference sequence). CDR3 protein: CSARDGAGGQPQYF. The CDR3 DNA is TGCAGTGCTAGAGACGGAGCGGGGGGTCAGCCCCAGTACTTC.

This chain uses TRBV15 with TRBJ1-2, with TRBD1 identical over 7 bases. The germline CDR1 and CDR2 sequences are LNHNV and YYDKDF (reference sequence). The CDR3 covers 14 residues. The V and J ends lost 1 base and 4 bases, in that order; junction bases with no gene match: 3. CDR3 coding DNA: TGTGCCACCAGCAGAGCAGGGGGTAGCTATGGCTACACCTTC. The encoded protein is CATSRAGGSYGYTF.

The chain links TRBV24-1 to TRBJ1-3; 8 bases align to TRBD1. Trimming at V came to 9 bases and at J to 7 bases, leaving 4 bases not matched to a gene. CDR1 is KGHDR and CDR2 is SFDVKD in the germline V gene. CDR3 size: 12 residues. The CDR3 DNA is TGTGCCACCCAGGGGGCGCGGAACACCATATATTTT. Encoded protein: CATQGARNTIYF.

This clonotype was counted between two and nine times. V is TRBV10-3 and J is TRBJ2-5; D is ambiguous. The CDR3 length is 14 residues. The germline CDR1 and CDR2 sequences are ENHRY and SYGVKD. V was cut by 6 bases and J by 2 bases, with 13 bases left in between. The CDR3 region is CAIRGQLKQETQYF. For the CDR3, the DNA is TGTGCCATCAGAGGCCAGCTAAAACAAGAGACCCAGTACTTC.

This chain links TRBV29-1 with TRBJ2-5; 8 positions agree with TRBD1. The CDR3 spans 13 residues. CDR1 and CDR2 (germline): SQVTM, ANQGSEA. The V and J ends lost 6 bases and 9 bases, in that order; junction bases with no gene match: 12. CDR3 region: CSVRTGRMEPQYF. DNA of the CDR3: TGCAGCGTCCGGACAGGGAGGATGGAGCCCCAGTACTTC.

The CDR3 here is CSARGQAPSNEKLFF. As DNA, the CDR3 is TGCAGTGCTAGGGGACAGGCCCCCTCTAATGAAAAACTGTTTTTT. This chain links TRBV20-1 with TRBJ1-4; 8 bases match TRBD1. The germline CDR1 and CDR2 sequences are DFQATT and SNEGSKA (reference sequence). The length of the CDR3 is 15 residues. The V and J ends lost 3 bases and 3 bases, in that order; junction bases with no gene match: 6.

This chain joins TRBV28 and TRBJ1-1; D not resolved. The CDR3 spans 13 residues. Germline values: CDR1 MDHEN, CDR2 SYDVKM. Trimming removed 7 bases from V and 0 bases from J, with 9 bases in between. CDR3 coding DNA: TGTGCCAGCACCCTAAACCTGAACACTGAAGCTTTCTTT. Translation gives CASTLNLNTEAFF.

Many counts were recorded for this clonotype. J is TRBJ1-1 and V is TRBV5-1, with TRBD1 identical over 9 bases. The CDR3 extends over 14 amino acids. The germline V gene encodes CDR1 SGHRS and CDR2 YFSETQ. V gave up 7 bases and J gave up 4 bases; unmatched junction bases: 8. CDR3 residues: CASETGQGRTEAFF. In DNA form, the CDR3 reads TGCGCCAGCGAGACGGGACAGGGCCGCACTGAAGCTTTCTTT.